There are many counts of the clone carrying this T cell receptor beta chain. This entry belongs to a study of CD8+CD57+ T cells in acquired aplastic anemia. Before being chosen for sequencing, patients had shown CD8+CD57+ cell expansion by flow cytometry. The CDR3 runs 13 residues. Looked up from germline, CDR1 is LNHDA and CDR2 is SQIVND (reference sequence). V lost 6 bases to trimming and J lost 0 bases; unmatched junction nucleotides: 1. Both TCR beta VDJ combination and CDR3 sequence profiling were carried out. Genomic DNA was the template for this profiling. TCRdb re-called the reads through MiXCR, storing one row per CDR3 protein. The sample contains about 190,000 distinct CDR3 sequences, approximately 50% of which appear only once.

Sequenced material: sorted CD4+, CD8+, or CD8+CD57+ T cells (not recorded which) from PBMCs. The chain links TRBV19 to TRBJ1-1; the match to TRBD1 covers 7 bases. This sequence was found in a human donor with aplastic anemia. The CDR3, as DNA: TGTGCCAGTAGGGACAGGATGAACACTGAAGCTTTCTTT. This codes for CASRDRMNTEAFF.